This TCR beta chain was recovered during a study of response to subunit inactivated influenza vaccine. Each CDR3 protein gets one entry after TCRdb re-called the RT-PCR reads with MiXCR. The sample includes some 550,000 distinct CDR3 sequences, roughly 23% seen only once; the top ten take around 2.8%. V gave up 7 bases and J gave up 8 bases, with 23 bases separating them. The CDR3 runs to 16 residues. Study-wide results and caveats: With each seasonal influenza vaccination, the authors suggested, few new T cells are recruited.

This clonotype was counted many times. The antigen remains unidentified. The sample was also linked to a second study, of T cells expressing NK-cell markers. Per that paper: Synthesis of TCR beta cDNA relied on 5'RACE template switching carrying UMIs. In sorted CD3+CD56+NKG2C+, CD3+CD56+NKG2C- and CD3+CD56-NKG2C+ T cells, TCR beta repertoires were obtained. The eight sequenced donors comprised seven who were HCMV-seropositive and one who was seronegative. Of the CD8+ T cell pool in about six donors, roughly 1.0-8% was accounted for by dominant NKG2C+ clonotypes.

The sequence came from a man aged 50-60 years who received an inactivated influenza vaccine. The material was CD4+ T cells sorted from PBMCs, obtained about 12 days after vaccination. V gene TRBV12-3 or TRBV12-4 combines with J gene TRBJ1-4; no clear D. DNA of the CDR3: TGTGCCAGCACCCTCCCGGGTGTCCTAGGACGGGAAAAACTGTTTTTT. Residues: CASTLPGVLGREKLFF.